The sequence of this T cell receptor beta chain was determined in a study of graft-versus-host responses after intestinal transplantation. Sequencing was performed with immunoSEQ multiplex PCR; in TCRdb, only in-frame clones are kept and a portion is missing. The sample contains 35,000 to 45,000 clones, 94% of which appear only once. This clone was recorded once. Its antigen is currently unknown. The source is a human donor who was the organ donor for an intestinal transplant. Here the sequenced sample was unstimulated CD4+ T cells sorted from spleen or lymph node cells, taken before transplant.

CDR3 DNA sequence: TGTGCCAGCATCCCCGCTCGGACAGGGGGCGGAAACACCATATATTTT. Encoded protein: CASIPARTGGGNTIYF. The genes are TRBV28 and TRBJ1-3; 11 nucleotides align to TRBD1. The ends lost 7 bases at V and 4 bases at J; junction bases unmatched: 9. This CDR3 region has 16 residues. CDR1 is MDHEN, CDR2 SYDVKM, per germline.